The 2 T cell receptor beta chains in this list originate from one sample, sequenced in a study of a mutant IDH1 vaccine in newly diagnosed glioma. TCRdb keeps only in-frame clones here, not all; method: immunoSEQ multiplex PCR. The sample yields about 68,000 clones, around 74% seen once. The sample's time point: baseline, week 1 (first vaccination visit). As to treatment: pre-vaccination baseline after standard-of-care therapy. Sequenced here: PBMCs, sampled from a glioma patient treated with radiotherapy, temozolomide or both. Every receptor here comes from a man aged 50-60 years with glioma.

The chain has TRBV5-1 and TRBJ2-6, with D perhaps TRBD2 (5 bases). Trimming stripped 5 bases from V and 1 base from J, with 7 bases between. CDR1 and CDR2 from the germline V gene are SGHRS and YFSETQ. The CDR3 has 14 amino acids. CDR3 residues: CASRRTSGANVLTF. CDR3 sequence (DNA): TGCGCCAGCAGACGGACTTCTGGGGCCAACGTCCTGACTTTC. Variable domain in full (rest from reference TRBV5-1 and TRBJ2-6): KAGVTQTPRYLIKTRGQQVTLSCSPISGHRSVSWYQQTPGQGLQFLFEYFSETQRNKGNFPGRFSGRQFSNSRSEMNVSTLELGDSALYLCASRRTSGANVLTFGAGSRLTVL.

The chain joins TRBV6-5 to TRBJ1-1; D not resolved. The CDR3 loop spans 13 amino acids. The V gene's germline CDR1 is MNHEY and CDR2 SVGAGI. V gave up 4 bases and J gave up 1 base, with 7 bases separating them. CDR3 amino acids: CASSWSANTEAFF. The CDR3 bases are TGTGCCAGCAGTTGGAGCGCGAACACTGAAGCTTTCTTT.